The 14 T cell receptor beta chains below all came from one sample that was sequenced in a study of CD8+ T cells in alopecia areata listed by TCRdb under 2018. This specimen's time point label, interpreted: around 4 weeks on oral tofacitinib. The treatment or condition label here, explained by the study, means: oral pan-JAK inhibitor, 5-10 mg twice daily. Library generation was performed with the immunoSEQ multiplex PCR assay. RNA was extracted from all samples and reverse transcribed into cDNA, which served as template for TCR sequencing. Not all clones reach the TCRdb copy of this immuneACCESS table, which keeps in-frame sequences only. Checked studies attribute under half of the gap to unresolved V genes and leave the rest unexplained. The sample profile shows about 140,000 clones; around four fifths of them were found once. Of the sample, approximately 25% falls within the top ten clones. The material sequenced was CD8+ T cells sorted from blood, taken at week 4, from a patient treated with tofacitinib. The receptors here all came from a human donor with alopecia areata.

The chain uses TRBV27 and TRBJ2-5, with a weak D call TRBD2 (6 bases). The CDR3 loop spans 13 amino acids. Germline assignment: CDR1 MNHEY and CDR2 SMNVEV (reference sequence). V gave up 2 bases and J gave up 4 bases, with 8 bases separating them. The CDR3 sequence: CASSLGGRETQYF. The CDR3 coding sequence is TGTGCCAGCAGTTTAGGAGGGAGAGAGACCCAGTACTTC.

This chain links TRBV29-1 with TRBJ1-2; 8 bases are shared with TRBD1. The V and J ends lost 7 bases and 3 bases, in that order; junction bases with no gene match: 4. Germline CDR1 and CDR2: SQVTM and ANQGSEA. This CDR3 contains 12 residues. This CDR3 is CSGQGQDYGYTF. The CDR3 region has the DNA TGCAGCGGGCAGGGACAGGACTATGGCTACACCTTC.

This clone has only one observation. This rearrangement joins TRBV30 to TRBJ2-7; the match to TRBD2 covers 11 bases. Germline values: CDR1 GTSNPN, CDR2 SVGIG (reference sequence). This CDR3 spans 16 amino acids. The V and J ends lost 3 bases and 3 bases, in that order; junction bases with no gene match: 10. This CDR3 reads CAWSRSAGLADYEQYF. Written as DNA, the CDR3 is TGTGCCTGGAGCCGTTCCGCGGGACTAGCGGACTACGAGCAGTACTTC.

The chain carries TRBV10-2 and TRBJ1-4; D is perhaps TRBD1 (6 bases). The CDR3 has 15 residues. V lost 4 bases, J lost 4 bases, and 13 bases lay in between. CDR1 and CDR2 from the germline V gene are WSHSY and SAAADI. CDR3 DNA: TGCGCCAGCAGTGGATCGGGGGCGATTAATGAAAAACTGTTTTTT. As protein: CASSGSGAINEKLFF.

This rearrangement joins TRBV5-4 to TRBJ2-7, with D possibly matching TRBD1 (5 bases). CDR3 length equals 14 residues. Germline values: CDR1 SGHNT, CDR2 YYREEE (reference sequence). Trimming shortened V by 3 bases and J by 3 bases, and 13 bases separated the two germline ends. DNA for the CDR3: TGTGCCAGCAGCTCGGACACTGCCAACTACGAGCAGTACTTC. Amino acids: CASSSDTANYEQYF.

The chain couples TRBV29-1 to TRBJ2-7, with a weak D call TRBD1 (6 bases). V shed 5 bases and J shed 2 bases, with 7 bases lying between them. CDR3 size: 11 residues. Germline CDR1 SQVTM, CDR2 ANQGSEA. CDR3 sequence: CSVQGTYEQYF. The CDR3 DNA reads as TGCAGCGTTCAGGGGACCTACGAGCAGTACTTC.

The chain combines TRBV14 with TRBJ2-2; TRBD1 aligns across 9 bases. The germline gives CDR1 SGHDN, CDR2 FVKESK. V shed 4 bases, J shed 1 base, and the junction held 10 bases outside the gene matches. The CDR3 sequence is 18 residues long. CDR3: CASSRKPGQGGNTGELFF. CDR3 bases: TGTGCCAGCAGCCGGAAGCCGGGACAGGGTGGGAACACCGGGGAGCTGTTTTTT.

This rearrangement joins TRBV7-9 to TRBJ2-1, with D tentatively TRBD2 (5 bases). Trimming removed 1 base at V and 8 bases at J, with 12 bases between. Germline V lookup: CDR1 SEHNR, CDR2 FQNEAQ (reference sequence). The CDR3 has 14 residues. The CDR3 DNA follows: TGTGCCAGCAGCTTAGTTGGGCCCGGGGATGAGCAGTTCTTC. Amino acid sequence: CASSLVGPGDEQFF.

The V call is TRBV27, the J call TRBJ1-4, with 7 nucleotides matching TRBD1. This CDR3 has 15 amino acids. From germline, CDR1 is MNHEY and CDR2 SMNVEV (reference sequence). The V and J ends lost 4 bases and 5 bases, in that order; junction bases with no gene match: 7. The CDR3 is CASSSMKQGNEKLFF. The CDR3 region has the DNA TGTGCCAGCAGTTCTATGAAACAGGGGAATGAAAAACTGTTTTTT.

DNA for the CDR3: TGTGCCTGGAGTGTAACGGGCTTAAACTATGGCTACACCTTC. Translation gives CAWSVTGLNYGYTF. The J gene is TRBJ1-2, the V gene TRBV30; D remains ambiguous. In germline, CDR1 is GTSNPN, CDR2 SVGIG (reference sequence). Between the trimmed V and J ends, which lost 0 bases and 2 bases, there was a span of 10 bases. The CDR3 is 14 residues long.

This chain connects TRBV4-1 to TRBJ1-1, with TRBD1 matching 7 bases. The germline gives CDR1 MGHRA, CDR2 YSYEKL. CDR3 length: 12 amino acids. The ends lost 4 bases at V and 7 bases at J; junction bases unmatched: 3. The CDR3 sequence is CASSPTGDEAFF. The CDR3 region has the DNA TGCGCCAGCAGCCCTACAGGGGATGAAGCTTTCTTT.

J is TRBJ2-7 and V is TRBV4-1; 7 bases map to TRBD1. The J segment lost 3 bases and the V segment lost 2 bases, leaving 7 bases of the junction unmatched. From germline, CDR1 is MGHRA and CDR2 YSYEKL. The CDR3 is 15 residues long. CDR3 protein: CASSQKEGGHYEQYF. Here the CDR3 DNA reads TGCGCCAGCAGCCAAAAGGAAGGGGGCCACTACGAGCAGTACTTC.

The V and J genes are TRBV6-1 and TRBJ2-7; D call uncertain. This CDR3 region has 12 residues. The V end was cut by 4 bases, the J end by 4 bases, with 8 bases between. Germline CDR1 reads MNHNS; CDR2 reads SASEGT. CDR3 sequence (DNA): TGTGCCAGCAGTGCTACAGATTACGAGCAGTACTTC. It codes for CASSATDYEQYF.

This clone was seen only a few times. The J gene is TRBJ2-5, the V gene TRBV4-2; 8 nucleotides line up with TRBD2. V trimming: 0 bases; J trimming: 10 bases; junction bases outside the gene matches: 10. CDR1 and CDR2 (germline): LGHNA, YNFKEQ. CDR3 length: 15 residues. CDR3: CASSQEQAGAMGQYF. The CDR3 nucleotides read TGTGCCAGCAGCCAAGAACAAGCGGGGGCCATGGGCCAGTACTTC.